A selection of T cell receptor beta chains follows, all from one sample in a study of identical twins. TCRdb re-derived calls from the 5' RACE reads in MiXCR, one entry per CDR3 protein. The sample holds 1.5 million or so distinct CDR3 sequences, about 31% seen once. Sequencing used cord blood. Every receptor here comes from a newborn girl in good health. Each CDR3 is given without its conserved first and last residue. Each record gives: D gene, V gene, J gene, CDR3 protein. A D gene is named only where the DNA matches it firmly.

D gene: TRBD2; V gene: TRBV12-3/TRBV12-4; J gene: TRBJ2-3; CDR3 protein: ASTPAGGPGDTQY
D gene: -; V gene: TRBV7-7; J gene: TRBJ2-7; CDR3 protein: ASSFELDYEQY
D gene: -; V gene: TRBV20-1; J gene: TRBJ2-1; CDR3 protein: SAREPSWEQF
D gene: -; V gene: TRBV20-1; J gene: TRBJ2-5; CDR3 protein: SASSTGKETQY
D gene: -; V gene: TRBV3-1; J gene: TRBJ2-1; CDR3 protein: ASSQRGASENNEQF
D gene: -; V gene: TRBV29-1; J gene: TRBJ1-1; CDR3 protein: SVARSGDAEAF
D gene: TRBD1; V gene: TRBV28; J gene: TRBJ2-7; CDR3 protein: ASRLPGTGDYEQY
D gene: -; V gene: TRBV14; J gene: TRBJ2-5; CDR3 protein: ASSQRGVRETQY
D gene: -; V gene: TRBV10-3; J gene: TRBJ1-1; CDR3 protein: AISESRALNTEAF
D gene: TRBD1; V gene: TRBV10-3; J gene: TRBJ2-3; CDR3 protein: AISGIPRDRATDTQY
D gene: TRBD1; V gene: TRBV4-1; J gene: TRBJ1-5; CDR3 protein: ASSQEKTGGNQPQH
D gene: -; V gene: TRBV3-1; J gene: TRBJ2-5; CDR3 protein: ASSQPGVREQY
D gene: -; V gene: TRBV19; J gene: TRBJ1-5; CDR3 protein: ASRVSANQPQH
D gene: -; V gene: TRBV7-9; J gene: TRBJ2-3; CDR3 protein: ASSLALTRTYRASDTQY
D gene: -; V gene: TRBV27; J gene: TRBJ1-4; CDR3 protein: ASSFRFRSRRTNEKLF
D gene: -; V gene: TRBV10-3; J gene: -; CDR3 protein: AISESAGRLYEQY
D gene: -; V gene: TRBV21-1; J gene: TRBJ2-2; CDR3 protein: ASSAGKNTGELF
D gene: -; V gene: TRBV7-2; J gene: TRBJ2-3; CDR3 protein: ASVINTDTQY
D gene: TRBD1; V gene: TRBV19; J gene: TRBJ1-2; CDR3 protein: ASSGGQEKVYYGYT
D gene: -; V gene: TRBV28; J gene: TRBJ1-4; CDR3 protein: ATSGTPNEKLF
D gene: -; V gene: TRBV24-1; J gene: TRBJ2-3; CDR3 protein: ATSTASTDTQY
D gene: TRBD1; V gene: TRBV6-6; J gene: TRBJ1-2; CDR3 protein: ASNPGMEQGSYGYT
D gene: -; V gene: TRBV3-1; J gene: TRBJ2-6; CDR3 protein: ASNLQVASSGANVLT
D gene: -; V gene: TRBV3-1; J gene: TRBJ2-1; CDR3 protein: ASSQVRRRGSYNEQF
D gene: -; V gene: TRBV19; J gene: TRBJ2-3; CDR3 protein: ASSIPYDTQY
D gene: -; V gene: TRBV24-1; J gene: TRBJ2-1; CDR3 protein: ATIPTGPMENEQF
D gene: -; V gene: TRBV12-5; J gene: TRBJ1-2; CDR3 protein: ASGLADSPAYGYT
D gene: -; V gene: TRBV2; J gene: TRBJ1-5; CDR3 protein: ASSYFQSNQPQH
D gene: TRBD2; V gene: TRBV20-1; J gene: TRBJ2-5; CDR3 protein: SASKTSGGQETQY
D gene: TRBD1; V gene: TRBV5-1; J gene: TRBJ2-3; CDR3 protein: ASSLVRQGGTSTDTQY
D gene: TRBD1; V gene: TRBV27; J gene: TRBJ1-5; CDR3 protein: ASRPGGPNQPQH
D gene: -; V gene: TRBV12-3/TRBV12-4; J gene: TRBJ1-3; CDR3 protein: ASSLQGRYTIY
D gene: TRBD1; V gene: TRBV5-1; J gene: TRBJ2-3; CDR3 protein: ASSWDRAHPDTQY
D gene: TRBD2; V gene: TRBV20-1; J gene: TRBJ2-3; CDR3 protein: SANKREGLSPQY
D gene: -; V gene: TRBV25-1; J gene: TRBJ1-2; CDR3 protein: ASLSGVGYGYT
D gene: -; V gene: TRBV15; J gene: TRBJ1-4; CDR3 protein: ATSRAQGRSTNEKLF
D gene: -; V gene: TRBV20-1; J gene: TRBJ2-3; CDR3 protein: SAPSASWEDTQY
D gene: -; V gene: TRBV29-1; J gene: TRBJ1-1; CDR3 protein: SVGGRVNTEAF
D gene: TRBD2; V gene: TRBV20-1; J gene: TRBJ2-1; CDR3 protein: SARDPVASGYNEQF
D gene: -; V gene: TRBV18; J gene: TRBJ2-1; CDR3 protein: ASSPAWGGISYNERF
D gene: -; V gene: TRBV5-1; J gene: TRBJ1-5; CDR3 protein: ASSLGASTSNQPQH
D gene: -; V gene: TRBV20-1; J gene: TRBJ2-3; CDR3 protein: SAAPSLPQDTQY
D gene: TRBD2; V gene: TRBV28; J gene: TRBJ2-1; CDR3 protein: ASSFPTSGGYNEQF